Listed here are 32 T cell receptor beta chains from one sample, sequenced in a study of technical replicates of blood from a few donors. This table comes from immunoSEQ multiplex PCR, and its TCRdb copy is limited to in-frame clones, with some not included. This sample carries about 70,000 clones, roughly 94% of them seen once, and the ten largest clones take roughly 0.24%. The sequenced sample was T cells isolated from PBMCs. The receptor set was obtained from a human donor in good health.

CDR3 loop: CASSPPGHWDKTNYGYTF. The CDR3 nucleotides read TGTGCCAGCTCACCACCGGGACACTGGGATAAGACTAACTATGGCTACACCTTC. This chain joins TRBV18 and TRBJ1-2, with D tentatively TRBD1 (6 bases). Germline CDR1 is KGHSH and CDR2 is LQKENI. The ends were cut back, 0 bases at V and 0 bases at J, with 17 bases in the middle. The CDR3 is 18 amino acids.

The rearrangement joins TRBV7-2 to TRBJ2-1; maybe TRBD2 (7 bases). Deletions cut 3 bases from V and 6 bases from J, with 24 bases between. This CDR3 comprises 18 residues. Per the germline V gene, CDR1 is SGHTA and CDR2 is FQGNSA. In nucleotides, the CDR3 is TGTGCCAGCAGCTTCTCGCGGGGATGGCGGGGGCTCTTCAATGAGCAGTTCTTC. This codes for CASSFSRGWRGLFNEQFF.

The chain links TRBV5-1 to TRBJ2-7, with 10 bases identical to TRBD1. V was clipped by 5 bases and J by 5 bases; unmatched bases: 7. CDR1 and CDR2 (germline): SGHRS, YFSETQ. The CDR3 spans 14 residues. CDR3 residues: CASRAGTGVNEQYF. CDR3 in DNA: TGCGCCAGCAGGGCCGGGACAGGGGTTAACGAGCAGTACTTC.

The CDR3 coding sequence is TGTGCCAGCAGGGCGGGGTTCCCTAACTATGGCTACACCTTC. It encodes CASRAGFPNYGYTF. The rearrangement uses TRBV6-5 and TRBJ1-2; D not certain. Germline assignment: CDR1 MNHEY and CDR2 SVGAGI. The CDR3 is 14 amino acids. The ends were cut back, 6 bases at V and 0 bases at J, with 11 bases in the middle.

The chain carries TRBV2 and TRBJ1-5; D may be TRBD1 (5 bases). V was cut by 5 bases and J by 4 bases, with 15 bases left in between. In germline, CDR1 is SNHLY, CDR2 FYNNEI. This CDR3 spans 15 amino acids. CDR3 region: CASSYQTGPNQPQHF. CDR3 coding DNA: TGTGCCAGCAGTTACCAAACAGGACCTAATCAGCCCCAGCATTTT.

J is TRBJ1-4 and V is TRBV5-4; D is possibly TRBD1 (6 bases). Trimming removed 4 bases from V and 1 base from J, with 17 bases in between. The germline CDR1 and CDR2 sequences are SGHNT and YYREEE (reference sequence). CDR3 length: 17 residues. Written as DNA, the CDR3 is TGTGCCAGCAGCGATGGGACATTCGGAGGAACTAATGAAAAACTGTTTTTT. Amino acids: CASSDGTFGGTNEKLFF.

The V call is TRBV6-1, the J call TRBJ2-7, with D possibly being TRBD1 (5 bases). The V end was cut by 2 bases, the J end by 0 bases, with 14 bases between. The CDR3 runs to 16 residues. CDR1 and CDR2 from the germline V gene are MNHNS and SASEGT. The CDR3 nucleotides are TGTGCCAGCAGTGAATGGGAACAGGCTGGCTCCTACGAGCAGTACTTC. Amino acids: CASSEWEQAGSYEQYF.

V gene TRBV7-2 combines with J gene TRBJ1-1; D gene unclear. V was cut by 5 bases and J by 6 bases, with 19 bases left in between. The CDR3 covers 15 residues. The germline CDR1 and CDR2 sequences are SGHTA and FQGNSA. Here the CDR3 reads CASSDRRWVRAEAFF. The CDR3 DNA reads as TGTGCCAGCAGCGACCGGAGGTGGGTGAGGGCTGAAGCTTTCTTT.

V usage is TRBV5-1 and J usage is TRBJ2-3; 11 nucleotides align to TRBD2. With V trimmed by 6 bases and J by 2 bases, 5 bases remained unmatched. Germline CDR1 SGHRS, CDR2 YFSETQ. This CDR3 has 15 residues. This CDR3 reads CASKRLAGSTDTQYF. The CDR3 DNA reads TGCGCCAGCAAACGACTAGCGGGATCCACAGATACGCAGTATTTT.

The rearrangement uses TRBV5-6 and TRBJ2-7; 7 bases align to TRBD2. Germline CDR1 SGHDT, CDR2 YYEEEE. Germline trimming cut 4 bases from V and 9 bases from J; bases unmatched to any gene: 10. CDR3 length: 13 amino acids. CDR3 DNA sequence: TGTGCCAGCAGCCCAAGGGCGCGACTAGCGCAGTACTTC. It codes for CASSPRARLAQYF.

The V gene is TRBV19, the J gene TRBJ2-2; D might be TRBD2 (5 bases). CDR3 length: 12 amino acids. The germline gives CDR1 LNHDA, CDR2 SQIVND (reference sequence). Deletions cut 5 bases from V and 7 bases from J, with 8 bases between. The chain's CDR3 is CASSGGIGELFF. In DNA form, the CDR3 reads TGTGCCAGTAGTGGAGGTATCGGGGAGCTGTTTTTT.

CDR3 protein: CASSSRGGMDEQYF. In DNA form, the CDR3 reads TGCGCCAGCAGCTCTCGTGGGGGGATGGACGAGCAGTACTTC. The chain carries TRBV5-1 and TRBJ2-7; the D gene is possibly TRBD2 (6 bases). V lost 3 bases and J lost 5, with 15 bases in between. This CDR3 is built from 14 residues. Germline V gives CDR1 SGHRS, CDR2 YFSETQ. The variable domain in full, with the rest retrieved from reference TRBV5-1 and TRBJ2-7, is KAGVTQTPRYLIKTRGQQVTLSCSPISGHRSVSWYQQTPGQGLQFLFEYFSETQRNKGNFPGRFSGRQFSNSRSEMNVSTLELGDSALYLCASSSRGGMDEQYFGPGTRLTVT.

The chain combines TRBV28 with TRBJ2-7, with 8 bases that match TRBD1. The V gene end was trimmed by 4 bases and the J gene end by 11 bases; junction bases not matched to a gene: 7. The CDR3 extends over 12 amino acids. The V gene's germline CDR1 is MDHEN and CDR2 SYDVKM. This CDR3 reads CASSSYRGSEYF. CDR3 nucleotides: TGTGCCAGCAGTTCGTACAGGGGGTCGGAGTACTTC.

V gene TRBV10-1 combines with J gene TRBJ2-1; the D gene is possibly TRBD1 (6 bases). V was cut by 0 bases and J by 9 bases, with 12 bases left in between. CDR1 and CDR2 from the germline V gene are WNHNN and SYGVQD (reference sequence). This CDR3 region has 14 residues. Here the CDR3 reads CASSESKGRGEQFF. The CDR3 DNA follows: TGCGCCAGCAGTGAGTCGAAAGGCAGGGGTGAGCAGTTCTTC.

This CDR3 is CASSYSSASGAREQYF. CDR3 nucleotide sequence: TGTGCCAGCAGTTACTCGTCCGCTAGCGGGGCTCGGGAGCAGTACTTC. This chain uses TRBV6-5 with TRBJ2-7; the match to TRBD2 covers 9 bases. This CDR3 is 16 amino acids long. Unmatched junction bases numbered 10, after V lost 0 bases and J lost 7 bases. In germline, CDR1 is MNHEY, CDR2 SVGAGI.

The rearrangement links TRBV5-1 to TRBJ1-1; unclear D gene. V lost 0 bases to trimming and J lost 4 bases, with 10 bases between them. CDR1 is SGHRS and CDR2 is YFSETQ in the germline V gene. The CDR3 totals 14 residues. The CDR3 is CASSLVLGSTEAFF. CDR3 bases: TGCGCCAGCAGCTTGGTCTTGGGCAGCACTGAAGCTTTCTTT.

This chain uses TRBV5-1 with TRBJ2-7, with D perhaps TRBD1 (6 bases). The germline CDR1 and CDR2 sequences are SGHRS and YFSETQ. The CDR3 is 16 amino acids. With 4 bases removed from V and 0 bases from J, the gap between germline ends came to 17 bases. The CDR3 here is CASSPMAQGSSYEQYF. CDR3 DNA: TGCGCCAGCAGCCCCATGGCCCAGGGGAGCTCCTACGAGCAGTACTTC.

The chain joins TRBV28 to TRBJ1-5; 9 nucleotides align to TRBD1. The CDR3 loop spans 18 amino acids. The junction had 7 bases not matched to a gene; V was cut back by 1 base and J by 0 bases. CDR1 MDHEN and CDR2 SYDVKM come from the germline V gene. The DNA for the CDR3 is TGTGCCAGCAGTTTATCTGGGACAGGGTTTTTTAGCAATCAGCCCCAGCATTTT. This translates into CASSLSGTGFFSNQPQHF.

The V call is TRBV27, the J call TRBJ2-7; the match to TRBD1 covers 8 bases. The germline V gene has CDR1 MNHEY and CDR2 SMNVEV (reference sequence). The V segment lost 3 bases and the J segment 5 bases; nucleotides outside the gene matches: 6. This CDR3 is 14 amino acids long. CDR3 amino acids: CASSFGQGLNEQYF. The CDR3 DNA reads TGTGCCAGCAGTTTTGGACAGGGTTTGAACGAGCAGTACTTC.

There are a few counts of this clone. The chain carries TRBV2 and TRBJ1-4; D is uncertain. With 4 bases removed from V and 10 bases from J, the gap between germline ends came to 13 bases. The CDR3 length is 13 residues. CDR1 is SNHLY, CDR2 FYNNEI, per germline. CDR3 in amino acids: CASSVEEGGKLFF. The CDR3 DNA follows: TGTGCCAGCAGTGTTGAGGAGGGCGGAAAACTGTTTTTT.

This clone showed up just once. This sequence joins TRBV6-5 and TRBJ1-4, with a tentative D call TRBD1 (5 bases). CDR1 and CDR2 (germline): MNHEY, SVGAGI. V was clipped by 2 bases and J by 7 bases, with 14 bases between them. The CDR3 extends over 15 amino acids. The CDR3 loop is CASSYDHGGGEKLFF. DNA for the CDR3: TGTGCCAGCAGTTACGACCATGGGGGGGGTGAAAAACTGTTTTTT.

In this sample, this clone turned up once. The CDR3 region is CASSLVRREDLDTQYF. The CDR3 DNA is TGCGCCAGCAGCTTGGTTAGGCGGGAGGACTTAGATACGCAGTATTTT. The chain employs TRBV5-1 and TRBJ2-3; 8 nucleotides align to TRBD2. This CDR3 contains 16 residues. The germline V gene has CDR1 SGHRS and CDR2 YFSETQ. After removal of 0 bases from V and 5 bases from J, the junction contained 8 bases not matched to a gene.

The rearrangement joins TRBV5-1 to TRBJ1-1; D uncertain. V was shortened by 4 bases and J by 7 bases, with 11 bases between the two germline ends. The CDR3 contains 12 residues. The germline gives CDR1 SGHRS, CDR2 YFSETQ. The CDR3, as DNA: TGCGCCAGCAGCCGCCCAGCGGATGAAGCTTTCTTT. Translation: CASSRPADEAFF.

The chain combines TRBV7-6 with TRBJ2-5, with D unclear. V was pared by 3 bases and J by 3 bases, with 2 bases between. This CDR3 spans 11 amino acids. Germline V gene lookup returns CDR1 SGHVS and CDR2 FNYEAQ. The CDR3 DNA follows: TGTGCCAGCAGCTTTAAAGAGACCCAGTACTTC. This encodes CASSFKETQYF.

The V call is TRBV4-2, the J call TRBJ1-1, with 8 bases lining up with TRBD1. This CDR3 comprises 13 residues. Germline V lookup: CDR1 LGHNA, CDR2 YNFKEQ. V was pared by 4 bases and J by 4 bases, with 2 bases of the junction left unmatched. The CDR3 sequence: CASSPTGGTEAFF. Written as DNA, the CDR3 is TGTGCCAGCAGCCCTACAGGGGGCACTGAAGCTTTCTTT.

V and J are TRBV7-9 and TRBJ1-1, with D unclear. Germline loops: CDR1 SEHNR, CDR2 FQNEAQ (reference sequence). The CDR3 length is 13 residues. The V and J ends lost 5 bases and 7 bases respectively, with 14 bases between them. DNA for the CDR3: TGTGCCAGCAGCCAAAAGTGGGAGGGTGAAGCTTTCTTT. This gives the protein CASSQKWEGEAFF.

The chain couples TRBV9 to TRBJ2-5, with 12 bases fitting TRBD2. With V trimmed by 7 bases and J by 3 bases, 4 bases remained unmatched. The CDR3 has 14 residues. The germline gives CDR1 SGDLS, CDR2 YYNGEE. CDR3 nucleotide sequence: TGTGCCAGCCGCAGACTAGCGGGAGAAGAGACCCAGTACTTC. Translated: CASRRLAGEETQYF.

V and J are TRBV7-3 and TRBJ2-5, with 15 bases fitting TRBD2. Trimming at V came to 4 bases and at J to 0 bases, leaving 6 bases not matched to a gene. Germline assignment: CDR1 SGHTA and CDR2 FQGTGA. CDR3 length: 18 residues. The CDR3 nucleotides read TGTGCCAGCAGCTCTGGGACTAGCGGGGGGCAGGACCAAGAGACCCAGTACTTC. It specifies CASSSGTSGGQDQETQYF.

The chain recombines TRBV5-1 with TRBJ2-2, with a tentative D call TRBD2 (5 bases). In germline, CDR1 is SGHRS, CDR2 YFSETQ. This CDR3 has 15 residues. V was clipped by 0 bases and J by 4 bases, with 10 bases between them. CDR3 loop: CASSLAGIPTGELFF. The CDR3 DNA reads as TGCGCCAGCAGCTTGGCCGGGATTCCCACCGGGGAGCTGTTTTTT.

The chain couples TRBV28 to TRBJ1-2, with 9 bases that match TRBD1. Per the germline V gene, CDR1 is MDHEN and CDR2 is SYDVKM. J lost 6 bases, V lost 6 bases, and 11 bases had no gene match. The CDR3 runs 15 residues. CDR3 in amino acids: CASRPGTGRSNGYTF. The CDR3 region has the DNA TGTGCCAGCAGACCCGGGACAGGGAGGAGCAATGGCTACACCTTC.

DNA of the CDR3: TGTGCCAGCAGCTTAGTCGTGGGGAGCTCCTACGAGCAGTACTTC. Translation: CASSLVVGSSYEQYF. The chain has TRBV11-2 and TRBJ2-7, with D maybe TRBD2 (5 bases). V gave up 1 base and J gave up 0 bases, with 10 bases separating them. The CDR3 sequence is 15 residues long. In germline, CDR1 is SGHAT, CDR2 FQNNGV.

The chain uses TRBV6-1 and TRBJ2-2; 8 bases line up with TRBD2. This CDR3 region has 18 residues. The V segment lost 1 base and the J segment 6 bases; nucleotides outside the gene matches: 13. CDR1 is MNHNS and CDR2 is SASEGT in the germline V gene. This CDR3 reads CASSEVGLALFSPGELFF. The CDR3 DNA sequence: TGTGCCAGCAGTGAAGTAGGACTAGCTCTATTTAGTCCCGGGGAGCTGTTTTTT.